The sequence of this T cell receptor (beta chain) was determined in a study of T cells in Graves' hyperthyroidism and ophthalmopathy. From RNA transcripts, TCR beta CDR3 regions were amplified. HTBI primers were employed in a first-round RT-PCR of the TCR CDR3. One entry per CDR3 protein results from TCRdb running MiXCR on the multiplex PCR reads. The sample shows about 540,000 distinct CDR3 sequences, under 60% of them seen only once. The study, taken as a whole, reports: Before onset, by a median of around six months, the model predicted ophthalmopathy.

Based on clinical symptoms, serum thyroxine and TRAb, thyroid ultrasound and orbital computed tomography, diagnoses were reached. For this clonotype: Its antigen is still unknown. The junction and the germline gene differ at one end; a read error may be behind it.

Looked up from germline, CDR1 is SGHVS and CDR2 is FQNEAQ. The CDR3 runs 9 residues. The chain uses TRBV7-8 and TRBJ1-1; TRBD1 aligns across 7 bases. This TCR derives from a woman aged 18-29 years with Graves' hyperthyroidism. Sequencing was done on a sample of peripheral blood or thyroid tissue (not recorded which). The CDR3 sequence: CASSVRDSF. The DNA for the CDR3 is TGTGCCAGCAGCGTCCGGGACAGTTTT.